The 26 T cell receptor beta chains below come from one sample, sequenced in a study of cytomegalovirus exposure and HLA in healthy donors (dated by TCRdb to about 2017). Library construction relied on the immunoSEQ multiplex PCR assay. A mixture of 60 forward primers for TCR Vbeta segments and 13 reverse primers for TCR Jbeta segments was used in the multiplex PCR. TCRdb provides this immuneACCESS table in a form limited to in-frame rearrangements. Some clones are lacking; in checked studies, under half of them reflect an unresolved V gene, and why the rest are absent is not known. The sample has about 140,000 clones on record, 78% of them singletons. 2.8% of the sample is held by the ten biggest clonotypes. The sequenced sample consisted of PBMCs. The receptor source for this set is a male donor in good health and CMV-seronegative.

The V and J genes are TRBV7-3 and TRBJ1-1; TRBD1 matches 8 bases. CDR1 is SGHTA, CDR2 FQGTGA, per germline. The CDR3 is 14 residues long. Unmatched junction bases numbered 4, after V lost 6 bases and J lost 1 base. Written as DNA, the CDR3 is TGTGCCAGCAGTCGGACAGGGCCGAACACTGAAGCTTTCTTT. Translated: CASSRTGPNTEAFF. The full variable domain, its missing parts supplied by reference TRBV7-3 and TRBJ1-1, is GAGVSQTPSNKVTEKGKYVELRCDPISGHTALYWYRQSLGQGPEFLIYFQGTGAADDSGLPNDRFFAVRPEGSVSTLKIQRTERGDSAVYLCASSRTGPNTEAFFGQGTRLTVV.

The genes are TRBV13 and TRBJ1-1; 7 bases align to TRBD1. The CDR3 runs to 15 residues. V trimming: 4 bases; J trimming: 0 bases; junction bases outside the gene matches: 5. From germline, CDR1 is PRHDT and CDR2 FYEKMQ (reference sequence). CDR3 amino acids: CASSSRTGMNTEAFF. CDR3 sequence (DNA): TGTGCCAGCAGCTCTAGGACAGGAATGAACACTGAAGCTTTCTTT.

This chain joins TRBV30 and TRBJ1-5; D remains ambiguous. With 5 bases removed from V and 0 bases from J, the gap between germline ends came to 14 bases. The CDR3 contains 15 residues. Looked up from germline, CDR1 is GTSNPN and CDR2 is SVGIG (reference sequence). Here the CDR3 DNA reads TGTGCCTGGGGCCGGGATCCGTATAGCAATCAGCCCCAGCATTTT. It specifies CAWGRDPYSNQPQHF.

The chain couples TRBV7-9 to TRBJ1-1; TRBD1 agrees at 7 bases. Per the germline V gene, CDR1 is SEHNR and CDR2 is FQNEAQ (reference sequence). This CDR3 comprises 14 residues. Unmatched junction bases numbered 5, after V lost 5 bases and J lost 2 bases. The CDR3 loop is CASSLQGFNTEAFF. In nucleotides, the CDR3 is TGTGCCAGCAGCCTACAGGGGTTTAACACTGAAGCTTTCTTT.

This clone was seen only a few times. The chain uses TRBV5-6 and TRBJ2-1; D ambiguous. CDR1 and CDR2 (germline): SGHDT, YYEEEE. Trimming took off 0 bases at V and 7 bases at J, with 11 bases between the two ends. CDR3 length: 14 residues. CDR3 sequence reads: CASSLGQVANEQFF. The CDR3 nucleotides are TGTGCCAGCAGCTTGGGGCAGGTGGCAAATGAGCAGTTCTTC.

This clone occurred once. The same CDR3 can be traced to other DNA sequences in this sample. V gene TRBV18 combines with J gene TRBJ1-1; D is undetermined. Germline V gene sequence: CDR1 KGHSH, CDR2 LQKENI. CDR3 length: 13 amino acids. V was shortened by 3 bases and J by 1 base, with 6 bases between the two germline ends. Written as DNA, the CDR3 is TGTGCCAGCTCACCCCGGGAGAACACTGAAGCTTTCTTT. Protein: CASSPRENTEAFF.

The chain joins TRBV7-2 to TRBJ1-5; possible D gene TRBD1, 6 bases. Germline loops: CDR1 SGHTA, CDR2 FQGNSA. The CDR3 is made up of 14 amino acids. V lost 5 bases to trimming and J lost 3 bases, with 11 bases between them. CDR3 nucleotide sequence: TGTGCCAGCAGCCAGGACAGAGACAATCAGCCCCAGCATTTT. Protein product: CASSQDRDNQPQHF.

This chain uses TRBV2 with TRBJ2-7, with D hard to call. This CDR3 has 14 amino acids. Trimming cost V 3 bases and J 4 bases, with 13 bases left between them. Germline-derived CDR1 and CDR2 are SNHLY and FYNNEI. CDR3: CASSDSGFSYEQYF. The DNA for the CDR3 is TGTGCCAGCAGTGACTCCGGGTTCTCATACGAGCAGTACTTC.

This sequence joins TRBV11-2 and TRBJ2-7; D call uncertain. The CDR3 consists of 13 residues. Between the trimmed V and J ends, which lost 0 bases and 5 bases, there was a span of 8 bases. Germline V gene lookup returns CDR1 SGHAT and CDR2 FQNNGV. The CDR3 region is CASSLERIHEQYF. CDR3 nucleotide sequence: TGTGCCAGCAGCTTAGAGAGGATCCACGAGCAGTACTTC.

V is TRBV7-9 and J is TRBJ2-3, with 9 bases fitting TRBD2. The J segment lost 4 bases and the V segment lost 9 bases, leaving 11 bases of the junction unmatched. CDR3 size: 15 residues. Germline-derived CDR1 and CDR2 are SEHNR and FQNEAQ (reference sequence). The CDR3 DNA is TGTGCCAGTTTAACCGGGACTAGCTCCCCAGATACGCAGTATTTT. Translation: CASLTGTSSPDTQYF.

This clone has just one count. The V and J genes are TRBV7-8 and TRBJ1-4; D gene ambiguous. The CDR3 sequence is 11 residues long. Germline V lookup: CDR1 SGHVS, CDR2 FQNEAQ. V was trimmed by 2 bases and J by 8 bases, leaving 3 bases between them. CDR3 in amino acids: CASSLREKLFF. The DNA of the CDR3 is TGTGCCAGCAGCTTACGGGAAAAACTGTTTTTT.

The chain is built from TRBV7-9 and TRBJ1-2; D is perhaps TRBD1 (6 bases). The germline V and J ends were trimmed by 7 bases and 5 bases, with 17 bases remaining between them. This CDR3 spans 14 amino acids. Germline V gives CDR1 SEHNR, CDR2 FQNEAQ (reference sequence). DNA of the CDR3: TGTGCCAGCACCTATCTAGGGGGGGATTATGGCTACACCTTC. Residues: CASTYLGGDYGYTF.

This rearrangement joins TRBV7-9 to TRBJ2-7; weak D call: TRBD2 (6 bases). From germline, CDR1 is SEHNR and CDR2 FQNEAQ (reference sequence). The CDR3 extends over 12 amino acids. The CDR3 DNA reads TGTTCCATACTAGCATCGTCCTACGAGCAGTACTTC. Its protein product is CSILASSYEQYF.

The J gene is TRBJ2-7, the V gene TRBV5-1; 11 bases map to TRBD1. Germline CDR1 SGHRS, CDR2 YFSETQ. The CDR3 consists of 16 residues. The junction had 8 bases not matched to a gene; V was cut back by 2 bases and J by 4 bases. The CDR3 region is CASSFGRTGGGYEQYF. For the CDR3, the DNA is TGCGCCAGCAGCTTCGGGAGGACAGGGGGCGGGTACGAGCAGTACTTC. Full variable domain (remainder filled in from reference TRBV5-1 and TRBJ2-7): KAGVTQTPRYLIKTRGQQVTLSCSPISGHRSVSWYQQTPGQGLQFLFEYFSETQRNKGNFPGRFSGRQFSNSRSEMNVSTLELGDSALYLCASSFGRTGGGYEQYFGPGTRLTVT.

The chain links TRBV10-3 to TRBJ1-5; D uncertain. The germline gives CDR1 ENHRY, CDR2 SYGVKD. Trimming took 4 bases from V and 3 from J, leaving 10 bases between them. The CDR3 runs 14 residues. CDR3 sequence: CAISGIGANQPQHF. The CDR3 bases are TGTGCCATCAGTGGGATCGGAGCCAATCAGCCCCAGCATTTT.

This rearrangement joins TRBV9 to TRBJ2-7, with D maybe TRBD2 (6 bases). The CDR3 runs 13 residues. V lost 3 bases, J lost 5 bases, and 12 bases lay in between. The germline gives CDR1 SGDLS, CDR2 YYNGEE. The CDR3 is CASSAGVGDEQYF. The CDR3, as DNA: TGTGCCAGCAGCGCGGGGGTAGGCGACGAGCAGTACTTC.

Only a few counts were recorded for this clone. V usage is TRBV6-5 and J usage is TRBJ2-7; 9 bases map to TRBD2. Germline assignment: CDR1 MNHEY and CDR2 SVGAGI. J gave up 4 bases and V 8 bases, and 12 bases lay outside the gene matches. CDR3 size: 15 residues. The CDR3 is CASGGSLAGTYEQYF. The CDR3 DNA sequence: TGTGCCAGCGGGGGATCACTAGCGGGCACTTACGAGCAGTACTTC.

This chain uses TRBV5-6 with TRBJ2-7; 9 bases fit TRBD1. Germline values: CDR1 SGHDT, CDR2 YYEEEE. The CDR3 contains 15 residues. Trimming cost V 4 bases and J 5 bases; bases outside gene matches: 10. CDR3 coding DNA: TGTGCCAGCAGCGAATACAGGGGGCGCCGCCACGAGCAGTACTTC. Its protein is CASSEYRGRRHEQYF. The full variable domain, in which reference TRBV5-6 and TRBJ2-7 provide the parts outside the CDR3, is DAGVTQSPTHLIKTRGQQVTLRCSPKSGHDTVSWYQQALGQGPQFIFQYYEEEERQRGNFPDRFSGHQFPNYSSELNVNALLLGDSALYLCASSEYRGRRHEQYFGPGTRLTVT.

The chain is built from TRBV29-1 and TRBJ1-1, with TRBD1 matching over 8 bases. Unmatched junction bases numbered 7, after V lost 6 bases and J lost 1 base. Germline-derived CDR1 and CDR2 are SQVTM and ANQGSEA. The CDR3 is 14 residues long. CDR3 loop: CSVGGDRPNTEAFF. CDR3 bases: TGCAGCGTGGGGGGGGACAGGCCGAACACTGAAGCTTTCTTT.

The chain carries TRBV18 and TRBJ1-2; 8 bases are shared with TRBD1. The CDR3 totals 14 residues. The germline CDR1 and CDR2 sequences are KGHSH and LQKENI. J gave up 8 bases and V 0 bases, and 5 bases lay outside the gene matches. This CDR3 reads CASSPPYRGTGYTF. Written as DNA, the CDR3 is TGTGCCAGCTCACCACCGTACAGGGGGACAGGCTACACCTTC.

The chain joins TRBV14 to TRBJ1-2; unclear D gene. Germline CDR1 SGHDN, CDR2 FVKESK. This CDR3 has 17 residues. Trimming cost V 4 bases and J 2 bases, with 20 bases left between them. The CDR3 coding sequence is TGTGCCAGCAGCCTGAATTACGGGCGGGCGGAAAACTATGGCTACACCTTC. Translated, it gives CASSLNYGRAENYGYTF.

This clone was counted once. The CDR3 nucleotides read TGTGCCAGCAGGACACAGGGGCTGAGCAATCAGCCCCAGCATTTT. Translating gives CASRTQGLSNQPQHF. The chain links TRBV27 to TRBJ1-5; 7 nucleotides align to TRBD1. The CDR3 spans 15 residues. CDR1 and CDR2 from the germline V gene are MNHEY and SMNVEV (reference sequence). Trimming at V came to 6 bases and at J to 1 base, leaving 6 bases not matched to a gene.

The rearrangement joins TRBV12-2 to TRBJ2-5; the DNA was not compared with TRBD2, the D call given in the table. TRBV12-2 is classified as a pseudogene. CDR3 length equals 14 residues. CDR3 sequence reads: CASRLGGPVGTQYF. CDR3 in DNA: TGTGCAAGTCGCTTGGGGGGGCCGGTCGGGACCCAGTACTTC.

The sample holds one count of this clone. The genes are TRBV6-5 and TRBJ2-2, with TRBD2 matching over 9 bases. The CDR3 consists of 15 residues. The germline V gene encodes CDR1 MNHEY and CDR2 SVGAGI. V gave up 8 bases and J gave up 5 bases; unmatched junction bases: 9. CDR3 region: CASRIAGARTGELFF. CDR3 bases: TGTGCCAGCCGTATAGCGGGAGCAAGGACCGGGGAGCTGTTTTTT.

As to this clone: One end of the junction fails to match germline, which may point to a read error. This rearrangement joins TRBV10-3 to TRBJ2-7, with TRBD2 identical over 13 bases. Germline CDR1 and CDR2: ENHRY and SYGVKD. CDR3 size: 15 residues. This CDR3 reads CPISRGLAGTYEQYF. Written as DNA, the CDR3 is TGTCCCATCAGCCGGGGACTAGCGGGGACCTACGAGCAGTACTTC.

CDR3: CASSQEGVRQGNTEAFF. CDR3 DNA sequence: TGTGCCAGCAGCCAAGAGGGGGTACGACAGGGGAACACTGAAGCTTTCTTT. The chain carries TRBV4-2 and TRBJ1-1; the match to TRBD1 covers 7 bases. The CDR3 loop spans 17 amino acids. The junction had 8 bases not matched to a gene; V was cut back by 0 bases and J by 1 base. From germline, CDR1 is LGHNA and CDR2 YNFKEQ.